This T cell receptor beta chain was obtained from a study of blood T cell repertoires in COVID-19. About the research overall: Collection of acute and convalescent COVID-19 samples took place in the United States, Italy and Spain. Sources were T cells, B-cell-depleted T cells, or PBMCs; the material itself was cDNA or gDNA.

Produced via immunoSEQ multiplex PCR; TCRdb's table is partial and in-frame only. The repertoire holds about 62,000 clones, with approximately 90% as singletons. While infection was still active, Seattle patients were enrolled and then followed longitudinally. CDR1 LGHNT and CDR2 FRNRAP come from the germline V gene. The CDR3 runs to 13 residues. V lost 5 bases, J lost 6 bases, and 14 bases lay in between. The source material was peripheral blood. The chain is built from TRBV12-5 and TRBJ2-7, with a tentative D call TRBD1 (7 bases). The sequence was collected from a woman aged 60 to 75 with COVID-19, enrolled during active disease. The DNA of the CDR3 is TGTGCTAGTGGTACCCAGGGGGGAGGCGAGCAGTACTTC. Its translation: CASGTQGGGEQYF.